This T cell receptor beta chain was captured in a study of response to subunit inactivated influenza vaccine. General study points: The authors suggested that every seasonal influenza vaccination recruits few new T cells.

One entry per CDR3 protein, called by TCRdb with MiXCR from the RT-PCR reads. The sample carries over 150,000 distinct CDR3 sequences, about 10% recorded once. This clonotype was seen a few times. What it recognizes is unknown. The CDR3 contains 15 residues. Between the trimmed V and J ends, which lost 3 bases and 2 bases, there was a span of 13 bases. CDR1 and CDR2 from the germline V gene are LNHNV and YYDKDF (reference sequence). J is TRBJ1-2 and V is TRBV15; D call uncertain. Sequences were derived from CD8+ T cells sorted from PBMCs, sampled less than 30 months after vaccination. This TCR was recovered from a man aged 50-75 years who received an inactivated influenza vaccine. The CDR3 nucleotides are TGTGCCACCAGCAGTCCAGTTTCGTCAAACTATGGCTACACCTTC. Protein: CATSSPVSSNYGYTF.